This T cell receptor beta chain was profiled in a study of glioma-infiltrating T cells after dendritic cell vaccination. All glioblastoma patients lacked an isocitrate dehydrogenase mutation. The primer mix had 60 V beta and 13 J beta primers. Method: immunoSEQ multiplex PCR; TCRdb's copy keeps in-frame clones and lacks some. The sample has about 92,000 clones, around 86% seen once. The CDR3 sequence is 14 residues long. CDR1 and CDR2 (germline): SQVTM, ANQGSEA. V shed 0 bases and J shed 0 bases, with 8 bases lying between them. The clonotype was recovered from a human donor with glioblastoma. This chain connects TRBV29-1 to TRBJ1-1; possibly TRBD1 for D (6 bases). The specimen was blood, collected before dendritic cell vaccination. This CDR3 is CSVEDGTLNTEAFF. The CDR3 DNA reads TGCAGCGTTGAAGACGGGACATTGAACACTGAAGCTTTCTTT.